This paragraph reports one T cell receptor (beta chain). What it binds is not known. These data are taken from a study of CD8 T cell repertoires and HIV-1 epitope variants. Study background: T cells were stimulated with Twenty-five Gag and Nef peptides separately. The baseline condition was 1M T cells left uncultured. Controls were a CMV, EBV and flu peptide pool, Ebola AY9 negative control, and no-peptide well. Study-level points and caveats: Most of the nine antigen-specific clonotypes appeared cross-reactive to autologous or escape variants.

J lost 4 bases, V lost 2 bases, and 23 bases had no gene match. Germline V gene lookup returns CDR1 LNHDA and CDR2 SQIVND (reference sequence). The CDR3 is made up of 21 amino acids. Sequencing used immunoSEQ multiplex PCR; TCRdb keeps in-frame clones, though not all of them. This table has about 5,300 clones, approximately 61% appearing once. Sequences were obtained from cultured CD8+ T cells derived from PBMCs. This chain uses TRBV19 with TRBJ1-5; 7 bases match TRBD1. This receptor was identified in a male donor with HIV. The CDR3 sequence: CASSINPWTGRWGGSNQPQHF. The CDR3 DNA follows: TGTGCCAGTAGTATAAACCCCTGGACAGGCCGTTGGGGAGGGTCAAATCAGCCCCAGCATTTT. The full variable domain, completed using reference TRBV19 and TRBJ1-5, is DGGITQSPKYLFRKEGQNVTLSCEQNLNHDAMYWYRQDPGQGLRLIYYSQIVNDFQKGDIAEGYSVSREKKESFPLTVTSAQKNPTAFYLCASSINPWTGRWGGSNQPQHFGDGTRLSIL.